The 32 T cell receptor beta chains in this list originate from one sample, sequenced in a study of cytomegalovirus exposure and HLA in healthy donors. Only in-frame clones appear in the TCRdb table, and some are missing; sequencing was by immunoSEQ multiplex PCR. Seen here are around 300,000 clones, around 87% observed once, and the top ten hold approximately 1.1%. The sample was PBMCs. These receptors were obtained from a woman aged 25 to 45 in good health and CMV-seropositive.

This clone was seen once. The chain recombines TRBV14 with TRBJ2-1; no firm D call. The germline V gene encodes CDR1 SGHDN and CDR2 FVKESK. V was cut by 0 bases and J by 8 bases, with 14 bases left in between. CDR3 length equals 15 residues. CDR3 residues: CASSQEGLLGHEQFF. DNA of the CDR3: TGTGCCAGCAGCCAAGAAGGCCTACTTGGGCATGAGCAGTTCTTC. The full variable domain, in which reference TRBV14 and TRBJ2-1 provide the parts outside the CDR3, is EAGVTQFPSHSVIEKGQTVTLRCDPISGHDNLYWYRRVMGKEIKFLLHFVKESKQDESGMPNNRFLAERTGGTYSTLKVQPAELEDSGVYFCASSQEGLLGHEQFFGPGTRLTVL.

This clone was found a few times. The chain joins TRBV18 to TRBJ1-4, with D maybe TRBD1 (6 bases). V was cut by 4 bases and J by 8 bases, with 20 bases left in between. The CDR3 extends over 16 amino acids. From germline, CDR1 is KGHSH and CDR2 LQKENI. Here the CDR3 reads CASSLYTGQVREKLFF. The DNA of the CDR3 is TGTGCCAGCTCACTGTATACAGGGCAAGTGAGGGAAAAACTGTTTTTT.

This chain links TRBV30 with TRBJ2-7; 7 bases are shared with TRBD1. V shed 7 bases, J shed 1 base, and the junction held 10 bases outside the gene matches. Germline assignment: CDR1 GTSNPN and CDR2 SVGIG (reference sequence). This CDR3 spans 14 amino acids. CDR3 sequence: CAFEYRGRSYEQYF. For the CDR3, the DNA is TGTGCCTTCGAGTATAGGGGGCGTTCCTACGAGCAGTACTTC. The full variable domain, rest sourced from reference TRBV30 and TRBJ2-7, is SQTIHQWPATLVQPVGSPLSLECTVEGTSNPNLYWYRQAAGRGLQLLFYSVGIGQISSEVPQNLSASRPQDRQFILSSKKLLLSDSGFYLCAFEYRGRSYEQYFGPGTRLTVT.

V usage is TRBV5-8 and J usage is TRBJ2-5; D remains ambiguous. This CDR3 contains 13 residues. CDR1 is SGHTS, CDR2 YDEGEE, per germline. Trimming took off 4 bases at V and 5 bases at J, with 12 bases between the two ends. The CDR3 DNA reads TGTGCCAGCAGCACACCACCCCAGGAGACCCAGTACTTC. It is translated as CASSTPPQETQYF.

V is TRBV29-1 and J is TRBJ2-3; D is uncertain. V lost 5 bases and J lost 2, with 8 bases in between. The CDR3 contains 12 residues. Germline V gene sequence: CDR1 SQVTM, CDR2 ANQGSEA. The CDR3 loop is CSVPDFTDTQYF. The CDR3 DNA sequence: TGCAGCGTTCCGGATTTCACAGATACGCAGTATTTT.

The rearrangement joins TRBV5-1 to TRBJ2-5; maybe TRBD2 (7 bases). The V gene's germline CDR1 is SGHRS and CDR2 YFSETQ. The CDR3 consists of 16 residues. V was shortened by 0 bases and J by 1 base, with 13 bases between the two germline ends. Written as DNA, the CDR3 is TGCGCCAGCAGCTTGGTTCTAGGGGGGGGCCAAGAGACCCAGTACTTC. Translated: CASSLVLGGGQETQYF.

CDR3 DNA: TGTGCCAGCAGCAAGACGGGACTAGCGGGGACCGAGACCCAGTACTTC. Its protein is CASSKTGLAGTETQYF. V is TRBV7-9 and J is TRBJ2-5, with 13 bases matching TRBD2. The CDR3 sequence is 16 residues long. V dropped 5 bases and J dropped 5; count of bases not matched to a gene: 8. CDR1 SEHNR and CDR2 FQNEAQ come from the germline V gene (reference sequence).

This clone turned up a few times. Here the CDR3 reads CASSQGGDRAHTIYF. For the CDR3, the DNA is TGTGCCAGCAGCCAAGGCGGGGACAGGGCTCACACCATATATTTT. The chain uses TRBV2 and TRBJ1-3; 9 bases are a match to TRBD1. CDR1 SNHLY and CDR2 FYNNEI come from the germline V gene. The CDR3 spans 15 residues. The trim removed 6 bases at V and 8 bases at J, leaving 11 bases unmatched.

The sample holds a few counts of this clone. The chain joins TRBV19 to TRBJ1-5; no clear D gene. The CDR3 has 14 residues. Germline CDR1 is LNHDA and CDR2 is SQIVND (reference sequence). V was shortened by 5 bases and J by 4 bases, with 12 bases between the two germline ends. The CDR3 sequence: CASSVARQNQPQHF. CDR3 nucleotide sequence: TGTGCCAGTAGTGTTGCGCGGCAGAATCAGCCCCAGCATTTT.

J is TRBJ2-5 and V is TRBV28; 13 positions agree with TRBD2. With 5 bases clipped from V and 2 bases from J, the junction kept 5 bases outside the gene matches. The CDR3 is 16 amino acids. Germline CDR1 reads MDHEN; CDR2 reads SYDVKM. CDR3 amino acids: CASSSPGLAGQETQYF. The CDR3 bases are TGTGCCAGCAGTAGCCCGGGACTAGCGGGACAAGAGACCCAGTACTTC.

The table lists this clone with a few counts. The genes are TRBV5-6 and TRBJ2-7; D gene uncertain. Germline CDR1 reads SGHDT; CDR2 reads YYEEEE. Trimming took 1 base from V and 0 from J, leaving 8 bases between them. The CDR3 is made up of 14 amino acids. The CDR3 loop reads CASSLQLSSYEQYF. For the CDR3, the DNA is TGTGCCAGCAGCTTGCAGTTGAGCTCCTACGAGCAGTACTTC.

The rearrangement links TRBV5-1 to TRBJ1-2; TRBD1 matches 7 bases. Looked up from germline, CDR1 is SGHRS and CDR2 is YFSETQ. The CDR3 extends over 15 amino acids. The ends lost 0 bases at V and 5 bases at J; junction bases unmatched: 7. CDR3 amino acids: CASSLGQGSVYGYTF. DNA of the CDR3: TGCGCCAGCAGCTTGGGACAGGGCTCAGTTTATGGCTACACCTTC.

The chain employs TRBV4-3 and TRBJ1-2, with TRBD1 as a possible D gene (6 bases). Between the trimmed V and J ends, which lost 0 bases and 4 bases, there was a span of 12 bases. CDR1 is LGHNA, CDR2 YSLEER, per germline. The CDR3 totals 15 residues. The CDR3 reads CASSQEGRGGYGYTF. The CDR3 DNA reads TGCGCCAGCAGCCAAGAAGGCAGGGGAGGCTATGGCTACACCTTC.

The V call is TRBV9, the J call TRBJ2-7; D is uncertain. CDR1 and CDR2 from the germline V gene are SGDLS and YYNGEE. V lost 4 bases and J lost 2, with 13 bases in between. This CDR3 contains 14 residues. The CDR3 loop is CASSPVGSAYEQYF. CDR3 DNA: TGTGCCAGCAGCCCCGTAGGCAGCGCCTACGAGCAGTACTTC.

The chain uses TRBV6-7 and TRBJ2-5; D perhaps matches TRBD1 (6 bases). TRBV6-7 is noted as an ORF with a role that remains uncertain. There are 12 residues in the CDR3. V was cut by 5 bases and J by 9 bases, with 13 bases left in between. The DNA for the CDR3 is TGTGCCAGCAGTGCGTTCCAGGGGCCCCAGTACTTC. Amino acid sequence: CASSAFQGPQYF.

V usage is TRBV5-1 and J usage is TRBJ2-7; 8 positions agree with TRBD1. This CDR3 comprises 15 residues. Germline V lookup: CDR1 SGHRS, CDR2 YFSETQ. Germline trimming cut 3 bases from V and 1 base from J; bases unmatched to any gene: 6. CDR3 bases: TGCGCCAGCAGCTCCAGCCGGGACAGGTCCTACGAGCAGTACTTC. Its protein is CASSSSRDRSYEQYF.

This clone was detected only once. This rearrangement joins TRBV5-1 to TRBJ2-2; D is perhaps TRBD2 (5 bases). Trimming removed 6 bases at V and 7 bases at J, with 19 bases between. This CDR3 has 15 amino acids. Germline V gene sequence: CDR1 SGHRS, CDR2 YFSETQ. In DNA, the CDR3 is TGCGCCAGCACCCCTGGAGGTTCGACGGGCGGGGAGCTGTTTTTT. It codes for CASTPGGSTGGELFF.

The gene calls are TRBV4-3 and TRBJ1-1, with 7 bases identical to TRBD1. After removal of 0 bases from V and 4 bases from J, the junction contained 5 bases not matched to a gene. The CDR3 runs 15 residues. The germline V gene has CDR1 LGHNA and CDR2 YSLEER. The CDR3 bases are TGCGCCAGCAGCCAAGATTCGCAGGGGGGCACTGAAGCTTTCTTT. Translated, it gives CASSQDSQGGTEAFF.

V gene TRBV30 combines with J gene TRBJ2-7; a possible D gene is TRBD1 (6 bases). From germline, CDR1 is GTSNPN and CDR2 SVGIG (reference sequence). Trimming left V 0 bases short and J 7 bases short, with 19 bases between. CDR3 length: 15 amino acids. CDR3 amino acids: CAWSVGGHSPGEQYF. Here the CDR3 DNA reads TGTGCCTGGAGTGTTGGGGGACACAGTCCCGGGGAGCAGTACTTC.

The chain links TRBV27 to TRBJ2-7, with D tentatively TRBD1 (5 bases). Deletions cut 4 bases from V and 4 bases from J, with 8 bases between. CDR1 MNHEY and CDR2 SMNVEV come from the germline V gene (reference sequence). The CDR3 covers 12 residues. DNA of the CDR3: TGTGCCAGCAGTTCCAACAGGTACGAGCAGTACTTC. Translating gives CASSSNRYEQYF.

J is TRBJ2-7 and V is TRBV29-1; 8 positions agree with TRBD1. V shed 7 bases and J 4 bases; nucleotides not matched to a gene: 3. This CDR3 region has 11 residues. The germline gives CDR1 SQVTM, CDR2 ANQGSEA. This CDR3 is CSARTGYEQYF. In DNA form, the CDR3 reads TGCAGCGCCAGGACAGGGTACGAGCAGTACTTC.

The chain uses TRBV4-3 and TRBJ1-4, with 9 bases lining up with TRBD1. Trimming at V came to 2 bases and at J to 8 bases, leaving 9 bases not matched to a gene. CDR1 LGHNA and CDR2 YSLEER come from the germline V gene. CDR3 size: 16 residues. In DNA, the CDR3 is TGCGCCAGCAGCCAAAGTGGCGGGACAGGGTGGGAAAAACTGTTTTTT. Translated: CASSQSGGTGWEKLFF.

This clone came up a few times. The chain uses TRBV7-6 and TRBJ2-2; D unresolved. This CDR3 is 14 amino acids long. V lost 0 bases and J 0 bases, leaving 2 bases between the germline ends. Germline assignment: CDR1 SGHVS and CDR2 FNYEAQ. The CDR3 is CASSLAPNTGELFF. DNA for the CDR3: TGTGCCAGCAGCTTAGCCCCGAACACCGGGGAGCTGTTTTTT. The complete variable domain, with remaining parts taken from reference TRBV7-6 and TRBJ2-2, reads GAGVSQSPRYKVTKRGQDVALRCDPISGHVSLYWYRQALGQGPEFLTYFNYEAQQDKSGLPNDRFSAERPEGSISTLTIQRTEQRDSAMYRCASSLAPNTGELFFGEGSRLTVL.

The J gene is TRBJ1-1, the V gene TRBV5-1, with 9 nucleotides matching TRBD1. The CDR3 loop spans 17 amino acids. Germline lookup yields CDR1 SGHRS and CDR2 YFSETQ. With V trimmed by 0 bases and J by 0 bases, 6 bases remained unmatched. CDR3 residues: CASSLGQGGILNTEAFF. For the CDR3, the DNA is TGCGCCAGCAGCTTGGGACAGGGGGGAATATTGAACACTGAAGCTTTCTTT. Full variable domain (outside the CDR3, taken from reference TRBV5-1 and TRBJ1-1): KAGVTQTPRYLIKTRGQQVTLSCSPISGHRSVSWYQQTPGQGLQFLFEYFSETQRNKGNFPGRFSGRQFSNSRSEMNVSTLELGDSALYLCASSLGQGGILNTEAFFGQGTRLTVV.

This chain connects TRBV2 to TRBJ1-2, with 7 positions matching TRBD1. Germline V gene lookup returns CDR1 SNHLY and CDR2 FYNNEI. Losses at the gene ends were 6 bases for V and 2 bases for J; bases not matched to a gene: 12. This CDR3 region has 16 residues. The CDR3 here is CASRKIRDRGNYGYTF. The CDR3 nucleotides read TGTGCCAGCAGGAAGATCCGGGACAGAGGAAACTATGGCTACACCTTC. Using reference TRBV2 and TRBJ1-2 for the parts outside the CDR3, the full variable domain is EPEVTQTPSHQVTQMGQEVILRCVPISNHLYFYWYRQILGQKVEFLVSFYNNEISEKSEIFDDQFSVERPDGSNFTLKIRSTKLEDSAMYFCASRKIRDRGNYGYTFGSGTRLTVV.

The J gene is TRBJ2-2, the V gene TRBV18, with D possibly TRBD1 on 6 matching bases. The V gene's germline CDR1 is KGHSH and CDR2 LQKENI. V lost 5 bases and J lost 5, with 9 bases in between. This CDR3 has 13 residues. This CDR3 reads CASSTGWTGELFF. The CDR3 DNA reads as TGTGCCAGCTCAACAGGGTGGACCGGGGAGCTGTTTTTT. The full variable domain, with the rest looked up from reference TRBV18 and TRBJ2-2, is NAGVMQNPRHLVRRRGQEARLRCSPMKGHSHVYWYRQLPEEGLKFMVYLQKENIIDESGMPKERFSAEFPKEGPSILRIQQVVRGDSAAYFCASSTGWTGELFFGEGSRLTVL.

This clone was seen only a few times. The rearrangement links TRBV6-5 to TRBJ2-7; D call uncertain. This CDR3 region has 11 residues. Trimming took 1 base from V and 5 from J, leaving 3 bases between them. Germline V gene lookup returns CDR1 MNHEY and CDR2 SVGAGI. This chain's CDR3 is CASSYLDEQYF. CDR3 coding DNA: TGTGCCAGCAGTTACTTGGACGAGCAGTACTTC.

The chain recombines TRBV7-3 with TRBJ2-5; D remains ambiguous. The CDR3 spans 13 residues. CDR1 and CDR2 from the germline V gene are SGHTA and FQGTGA. The germline V and J ends were trimmed by 2 bases and 5 bases, with 9 bases remaining between them. The CDR3 DNA sequence: TGTGCCAGCAGCTTAGTAGGACGGGAGACCCAGTACTTC. Encoded protein: CASSLVGRETQYF.

V and J are TRBV19 and TRBJ1-2; the match to TRBD1 covers 11 bases. The length of the CDR3 is 16 residues. CDR1 is LNHDA, CDR2 SQIVND, per germline (reference sequence). V dropped 4 bases and J dropped 3; count of bases not matched to a gene: 7. CDR3 nucleotides: TGTGCCAGTAGTACCCCGGGGACAGGGGGTTACTATGGCTACACCTTC. Its protein product is CASSTPGTGGYYGYTF.

The chain recombines TRBV27 with TRBJ2-7, with 8 bases matching TRBD2. The V gene end was trimmed by 4 bases and the J gene end by 2 bases; junction bases not matched to a gene: 7. The CDR3 has 15 residues. In germline, CDR1 is MNHEY, CDR2 SMNVEV (reference sequence). The CDR3 sequence: CASSSSGRAPYEQYF. The CDR3 DNA is TGTGCCAGCAGTTCCTCCGGGAGGGCCCCCTACGAGCAGTACTTC.

V and J are TRBV5-4 and TRBJ1-3; no firm D call. This CDR3 has 14 amino acids. V shed 2 bases and J shed 2 bases, with 8 bases lying between them. CDR1 and CDR2 from the germline V gene are SGHNT and YYREEE (reference sequence). Here the CDR3 reads CASSLEEAGNTIYF. CDR3 nucleotides: TGTGCCAGCAGCTTAGAGGAAGCTGGAAACACCATATATTTT.

This rearrangement joins TRBV4-2 to TRBJ2-7, with 10 bases lining up with TRBD2. In germline, CDR1 is LGHNA, CDR2 YNFKEQ. The CDR3 is made up of 16 amino acids. V shed 0 bases, J shed 2 bases, and the junction held 4 bases outside the gene matches. DNA for the CDR3: TGTGCCAGCAGCCAAGAGGAAGGGACTAGCGCCTACGAGCAGTACTTC. Protein sequence: CASSQEEGTSAYEQYF.